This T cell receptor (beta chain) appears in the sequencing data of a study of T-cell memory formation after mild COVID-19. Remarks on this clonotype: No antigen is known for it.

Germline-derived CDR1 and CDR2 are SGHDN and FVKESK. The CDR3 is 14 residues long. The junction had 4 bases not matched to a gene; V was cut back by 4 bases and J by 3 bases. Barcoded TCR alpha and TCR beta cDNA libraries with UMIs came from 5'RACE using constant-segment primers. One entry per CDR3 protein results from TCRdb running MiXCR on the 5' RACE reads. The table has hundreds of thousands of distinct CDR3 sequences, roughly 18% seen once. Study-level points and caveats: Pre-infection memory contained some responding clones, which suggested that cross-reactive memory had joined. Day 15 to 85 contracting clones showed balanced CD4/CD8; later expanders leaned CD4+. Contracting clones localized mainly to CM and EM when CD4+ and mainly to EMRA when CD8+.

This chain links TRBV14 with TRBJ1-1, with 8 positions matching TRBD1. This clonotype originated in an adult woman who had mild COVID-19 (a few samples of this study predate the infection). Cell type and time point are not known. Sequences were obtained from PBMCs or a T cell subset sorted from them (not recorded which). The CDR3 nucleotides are TGTGCCAGCAGCCCGGGACAGGCATACACTGAAGCTTTCTTT. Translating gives CASSPGQAYTEAFF.